This T cell receptor beta chain came from a study of cytomegalovirus exposure and HLA in healthy donors. Background on the study: Out of about 190 million T cells, an earlier analysis found roughly 110 million unique TCR beta sequences in total. Study observations and caveats: Both high specificity and high sensitivity reportedly marked the classifier's diagnosis of cytomegalovirus status. The HLA-A and HLA-B alleles of most subjects were reportedly predicted accurately from TCR beta sequences.

PCR employed 60 Vbeta and 13 Jbeta primers. The table came from immunoSEQ multiplex PCR; TCRdb's copy has only in-frame clones and leaves some out. This sample's table reports some 67,000 clones. With regard to this clone: The antigen is unknown.

The sequenced material came from PBMCs. The receptor comes from a woman aged 30 to 39 in good health and CMV-seronegative.

The CDR3 nucleotides read TGTGCCAGCAGTGGACCCCAGAGGAACAATCAGCCCCAGCATTTT. Amino acid sequence: CASSGPQRNNQPQHF. The V gene is TRBV2, the J gene TRBJ1-5; no reliable D call. The ends were cut back, 4 bases at V and 3 bases at J, with 13 bases in the middle. The CDR3 spans 15 residues. Germline V CDR1 and CDR2: SNHLY, FYNNEI.